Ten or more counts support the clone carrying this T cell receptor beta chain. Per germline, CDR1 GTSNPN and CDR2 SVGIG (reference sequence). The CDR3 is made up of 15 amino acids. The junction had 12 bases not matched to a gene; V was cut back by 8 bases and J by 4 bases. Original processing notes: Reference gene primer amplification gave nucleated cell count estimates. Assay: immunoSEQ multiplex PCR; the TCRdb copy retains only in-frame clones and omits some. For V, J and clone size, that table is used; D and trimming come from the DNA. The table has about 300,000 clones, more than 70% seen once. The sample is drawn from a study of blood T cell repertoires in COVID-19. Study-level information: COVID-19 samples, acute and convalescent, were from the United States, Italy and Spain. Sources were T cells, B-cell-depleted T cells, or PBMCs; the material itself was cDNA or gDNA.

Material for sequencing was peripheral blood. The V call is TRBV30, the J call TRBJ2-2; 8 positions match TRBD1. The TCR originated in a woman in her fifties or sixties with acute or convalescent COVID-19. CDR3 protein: CALMGRGQITGELFF. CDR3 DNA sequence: TGTGCCCTTATGGGCAGGGGGCAAATCACCGGGGAGCTGTTTTTT.